This T cell receptor beta chain was observed in a study of radiotherapy plus CTLA-4 blockade in lung cancer. The data were produced by immunoSEQ multiplex PCR, yet TCRdb's version contains in-frame clones alone and is incomplete. Of tens of thousands of clones in the sample, 75% to 80% are singletons; the top ten hold 2.6%. The sequencing here drew on peripheral blood, taken from a patient treated with radiotherapy plus ipilimumab. The sequence derives from a human donor with non-small cell lung cancer whose response to radiotherapy plus ipilimumab could not be evaluated.

CDR3 sequence: CASSQDGYRGGNEKLFF. In DNA, the CDR3 is TGCGCCAGCAGCCAAGATGGGTACAGGGGGGGAAATGAAAAACTGTTTTTT. This sequence joins TRBV4-1 and TRBJ1-4; the match to TRBD1 covers 8 bases. This CDR3 contains 17 residues. CDR1 MGHRA and CDR2 YSYEKL come from the germline V gene. Trimming cost V 0 bases and J 5 bases; bases outside gene matches: 8.